Listed below are T cell receptor beta chains from one sample, sequenced in a study of blood T cell repertoires in COVID-19. Libraries were prepared by immunoSEQ multiplex PCR; TCRdb keeps only in-frame clonotypes and omits some of them. The sample gives roughly 250,000 clones, less than 90% of which show up once; about 12% is in the top ten. The sample was peripheral blood. These receptors were obtained from a woman aged 25 to 45 with COVID-19, enrolled during active disease. Each CDR3 is given with its conserved first and last residue. The order of the fields is clone size, J gene, D gene, V gene, CDR3 length, CDR3 DNA, CDR3 protein. The D gene is left open where the match is weak. A row's size may be missing; if present it is once, few, many or a size class.

NA,TRBJ2-7,NA,TRBV6-5,14,TGTGCCAGCACCGCGGACAGCGCTACCTACGAGCAGTACTTC,CASTADSATYEQYF
few,TRBJ1-2,TRBD1,TRBV11-2,14,TGTGCCAGCAGTTACAGGGGGTTCGCGGACGGCTACACCTTC,CASSYRGFADGYTF
many,TRBJ1-1,NA,TRBV19,14,TGTGCCAGTAGTCCGCAGGGGTTGAACACTGAAGCTTTCTTT,CASSPQGLNTEAFF
NA,TRBJ1-4,TRBD1,TRBV6-1,15,TGTGCCAGCAGTGAATACTGGACAGGGGATGAAAAACTGTTTTTT,CASSEYWTGDEKLFF
NA,TRBJ2-2,TRBD1,TRBV6-1,17,TGTGCCAGCAGTGAGGGCCCCGGGACAGGAGTCGCCGGGGAGCTGTTTTTT,CASSEGPGTGVAGELFF
NA,TRBJ2-7,NA,TRBV28,16,TGTGCCAGCAGTTCCCCCGTTGTAGCACTTTCCTACGAGCAGTACTTC,CASSSPVVALSYEQYF
NA,TRBJ2-5,NA,TRBV27,15,TGTGCCAGCAGTTCAGGGCAGAACCCCCAGGAGACCCAGTACTTC,CASSSGQNPQETQYF
NA,TRBJ2-1,NA,TRBV29-1,16,TGCAGCGTTGAAGTCTGGCGGGAAACCTCCTACAATGAGCAGTTCTTC,CSVEVWRETSYNEQFF
NA,TRBJ2-1,NA,TRBV7-9,16,TGTGCCAGCAGCCCACTTTGGAGGGATCTCTACAATGAGCAGTTCTTC,CASSPLWRDLYNEQFF
NA,TRBJ2-7,NA,TRBV25-1,16,TGTGCCAGCAGTGAATACAGCGTCGCGAAAATCGACGAGCAGTACTTC,CASSEYSVAKIDEQYF
NA,TRBJ2-3,NA,TRBV5-1,13,TGCGCCAGCAGCTTGGCCGGGAGAGATACGCAGTATTTT,CASSLAGRDTQYF
NA,TRBJ1-2,NA,TRBV2,13,TGTGCCAGCAGAGAGAGGGCCAACTATGGCTACACCTTC,CASRERANYGYTF
NA,TRBJ2-7,NA,TRBV4-1,13,TGCGCCAGCAGCCACGACACCCAATACGAGCAGTACTTC,CASSHDTQYEQYF
NA,TRBJ2-7,TRBD2,TRBV28,19,TGTGCCAGCAGTCCCCAAACCCGTGGTCTAGCGGGGGGGCGGTACGAGCAGTACTTC,CASSPQTRGLAGGRYEQYF
NA,TRBJ2-7,NA,TRBV5-1,14,TGCGCCAGCAGCTTAAATTACAGGGAGCACGAGCAGTACTTC,CASSLNYREHEQYF
NA,TRBJ1-1,TRBD1,TRBV18,18,TGTGCCAGCTCATTTAGGACAGGGGCCATAAGCATGAACACTGAAGCTTTCTTT,CASSFRTGAISMNTEAFF
few,TRBJ2-3,NA,TRBV24-1,13,TGTGCCACTGGGGCCAGGGGAAGGGATACGCAGTATTTT,CATGARGRDTQYF
NA,TRBJ2-5,NA,TRBV5-4,15,TGTGCCAGCAGCTTGAGGGGGGGTCTTGGGGAGACCCAGTACTTC,CASSLRGGLGETQYF
NA,TRBJ2-4,NA,TRBV28,16,TGTGCCAGCAGTTCCCGACAGGTACGACGAAAAAACATTCAGTACTTC,CASSSRQVRRKNIQYF
NA,TRBJ2-5,NA,TRBV14,13,TGTGCCAGCAGCCAGTTTACACAAGAGACCCAGTACTTC,CASSQFTQETQYF
NA,TRBJ1-5,TRBD1,TRBV24-1,15,TGTGCCACCAGTGACGCCCGGACAGGGAGGCAGCCCCAGCATTTT,CATSDARTGRQPQHF
NA,TRBJ1-2,TRBD1,TRBV27,12,TGTGCCAGCAGTACCCGACAGGGTAGCTACACCTTC,CASSTRQGSYTF
NA,TRBJ2-7,NA,TRBV4-1,14,TGCGCCAGCAGCCACAGGGCCCCACCTGGCGAGCAGTACTTC,CASSHRAPPGEQYF
NA,TRBJ1-5,NA,TRBV24-1,14,TGTGCCACCAGTGATTCACGTAGGGGTCAGCCCCAGCATTTT,CATSDSRRGQPQHF
NA,TRBJ2-5,NA,TRBV9,17,TGTGCCAGCAGCGCAGGGACTGCCATATCAAGAGAGGAGACCCAGTACTTC,CASSAGTAISREETQYF
NA,TRBJ1-5,TRBD1,TRBV27,14,TGTGCCAGCAGGTCAGGGGGCGCGAATCAGCCCCAGCATTTT,CASRSGGANQPQHF
NA,TRBJ1-1,NA,TRBV6-1,14,TGTGCCAGCAGTGAATGGCGGGGAGCTACTGAAGCTTTCTTT,CASSEWRGATEAFF
NA,TRBJ1-1,TRBD1,TRBV5-4,15,TGTGCCAGCAGCATTGGACAGGGGGCGAACACTGAAGCTTTCTTT,CASSIGQGANTEAFF
NA,TRBJ2-1,NA,TRBV28,13,TGTGCCAGCAGTTGGCCGGGGTACAATGAGCAGTTCTTC,CASSWPGYNEQFF
NA,TRBJ1-2,NA,TRBV4-2,14,TGTGCCAGCAGCCAAGGGGGGCTTAACCAGGGCTACACCTTC,CASSQGGLNQGYTF
NA,TRBJ1-1,NA,TRBV3-1/TRBV3-2,12,TGTGCCAGCAGCCAAGGATCAGGGGAGGCTTTCTTT,CASSQGSGEAFF
NA,TRBJ2-4,NA,TRBV6-8,14,TGTGCCAGCAGCCCCTGGCCTGCCAAAAACATTCAGTACTTC,CASSPWPAKNIQYF
NA,TRBJ2-5,TRBD2,TRBV16,14,TGTGCCAGCAGCCAGGGACTAGTTGGCGAGACCCAGTACTTC,CASSQGLVGETQYF
NA,TRBJ2-7,TRBD1,TRBV7-9,17,TGTGCCAGCAGCTTTGTTTACAGGGGCCAACTAATCTACGAGCAGTACTTC,CASSFVYRGQLIYEQYF
NA,TRBJ1-2,NA,TRBV28,13,TGTGCCAGCAGCCCCTCCCTTAACTATGGCTACACCTTC,CASSPSLNYGYTF
NA,TRBJ1-1,NA,TRBV5-6,14,TGTGCCAGCAGCTTGGAGTTAGTGGGAGGCGAAGCTTTCTTT,CASSLELVGGEAFF
NA,TRBJ1-2,NA,TRBV6-5,13,TGTGCCAGCAGTTACGGCGGGGGCGGTGGCTACACCTTC,CASSYGGGGGYTF
once,TRBJ1-5,NA,TRBV28,15,TGTGCCAGCAGGAGGCGGATTTATAGCAATCAGCCCCAGCATTTT,CASRRRIYSNQPQHF
NA,TRBJ2-1,NA,TRBV19,13,TGTGCCAGTAGTTTCGGCTCCTACAATGAGCAGTTCTTC,CASSFGSYNEQFF
NA,TRBJ2-3,TRBD2,TRBV20-1,15,TGCAGTGCTAGTCCACTAGCGGCGGTACGAGATACGCAGTATTTT,CSASPLAAVRDTQYF
NA,TRBJ1-2,TRBD1,TRBV5-5,16,TGTGCCAGCAGCTCGAACCGGGACAGGGTTCACTATGGCTACACCTTC,CASSSNRDRVHYGYTF
NA,TRBJ1-5,NA,TRBV28,12,TGTGCCATTTCAGGGGTTGGTCAGCCCCAGCATTTT,CAISGVGQPQHF
NA,TRBJ1-2,NA,TRBV9,13,TGTGCCAGCAGCGTGGATGGGGGCGCTGGCTACACCTTC,CASSVDGGAGYTF
NA,TRBJ1-1,TRBD1,TRBV10-3,15,TGTGCCATCAGACACTCCGGGACAGGGAACACTGAAGCTTTCTTT,CAIRHSGTGNTEAFF
NA,TRBJ1-2,NA,TRBV4-1,15,TGCGCCAGCAGCCAAGCCCGGACAGCTAACTATGGCTACACCTTC,CASSQARTANYGYTF
NA,TRBJ1-1,NA,TRBV6-5,14,TGTGCCAGCAGTTTCCTCGATAGGAACACTGAAGCTTTCTTT,CASSFLDRNTEAFF
NA,TRBJ2-3,TRBD2,TRBV5-1,15,TGCGCCAGCAGCTTGGCCCTAGCGGGGACAGATACGCAGTATTTT,CASSLALAGTDTQYF
few,TRBJ2-7,NA,TRBV5-8,12,TGTGCCAGCAGCTTGCAGGGGCGAGAGCAGTACTTC,CASSLQGREQYF
once,TRBJ1-1,NA,TRBV12-3/TRBV12-4,13,TGTGCCAGCAGTATGGCGCTAGGCACTGAAGCTTTCTTT,CASSMALGTEAFF